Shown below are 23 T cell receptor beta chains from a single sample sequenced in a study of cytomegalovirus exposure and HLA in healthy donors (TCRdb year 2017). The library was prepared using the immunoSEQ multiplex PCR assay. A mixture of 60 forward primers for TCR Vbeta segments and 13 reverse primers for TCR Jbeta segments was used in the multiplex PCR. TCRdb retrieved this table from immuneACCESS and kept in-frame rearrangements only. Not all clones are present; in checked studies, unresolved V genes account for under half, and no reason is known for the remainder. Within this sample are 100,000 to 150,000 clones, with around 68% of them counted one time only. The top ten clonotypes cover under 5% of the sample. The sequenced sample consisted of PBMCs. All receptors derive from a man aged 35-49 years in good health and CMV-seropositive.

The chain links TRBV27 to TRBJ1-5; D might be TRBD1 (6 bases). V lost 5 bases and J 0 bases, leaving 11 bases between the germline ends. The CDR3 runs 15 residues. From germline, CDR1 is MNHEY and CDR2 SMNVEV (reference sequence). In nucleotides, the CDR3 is TGTGCCAGCAGTGCGTACAGGGATAGCAATCAGCCCCAGCATTTT. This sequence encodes CASSAYRDSNQPQHF.

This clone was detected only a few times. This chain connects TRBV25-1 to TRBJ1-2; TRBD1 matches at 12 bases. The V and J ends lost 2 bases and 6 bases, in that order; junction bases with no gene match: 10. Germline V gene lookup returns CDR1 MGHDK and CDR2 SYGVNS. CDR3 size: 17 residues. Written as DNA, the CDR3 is TGTGCCAGCAGTGAACAAGGGACAGGGGGCGCCGGTCATGGCTACACCTTC. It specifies CASSEQGTGGAGHGYTF.

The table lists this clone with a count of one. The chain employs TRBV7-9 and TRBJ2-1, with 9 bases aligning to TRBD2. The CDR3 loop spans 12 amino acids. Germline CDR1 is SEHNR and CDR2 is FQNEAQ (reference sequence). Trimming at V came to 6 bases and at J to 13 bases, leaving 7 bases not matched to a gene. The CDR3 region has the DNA TGTGCCAGCAGACCCTCTAGCGGGGTCCAGTTCTTC. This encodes CASRPSSGVQFF.

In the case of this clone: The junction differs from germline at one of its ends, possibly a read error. The CDR3 spells CSSSLAFEFQGTYEQYF. DNA for the CDR3: TGTTCCAGCAGCTTAGCGTTTGAGTTTCAGGGCACCTACGAGCAGTACTTC. The chain is built from TRBV7-9 and TRBJ2-7; D may be TRBD1 or TRBD2 (5 bases each). There are 17 residues in the CDR3. Germline loops: CDR1 SEHNR, CDR2 FQNEAQ (reference sequence).

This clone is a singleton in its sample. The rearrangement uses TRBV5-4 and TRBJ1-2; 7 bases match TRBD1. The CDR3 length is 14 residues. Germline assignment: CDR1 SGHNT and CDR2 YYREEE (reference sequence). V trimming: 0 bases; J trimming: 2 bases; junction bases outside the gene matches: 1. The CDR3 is CASSLAGGNYGYTF. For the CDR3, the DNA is TGTGCCAGCAGCTTGGCAGGGGGGAACTATGGCTACACCTTC.

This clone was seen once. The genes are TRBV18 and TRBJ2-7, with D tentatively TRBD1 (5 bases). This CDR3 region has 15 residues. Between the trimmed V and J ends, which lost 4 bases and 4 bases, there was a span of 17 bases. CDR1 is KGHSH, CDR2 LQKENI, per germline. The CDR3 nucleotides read TGTGCCAGCTCACACCCGACAGAGCGAATTTACGAGCAGTACTTC. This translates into CASSHPTERIYEQYF.

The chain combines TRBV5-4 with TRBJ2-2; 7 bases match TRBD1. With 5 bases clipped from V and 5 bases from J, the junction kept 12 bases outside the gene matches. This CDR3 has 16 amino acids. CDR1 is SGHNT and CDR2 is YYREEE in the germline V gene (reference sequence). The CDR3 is CASRDTGVVRTGELFF. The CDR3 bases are TGTGCCAGCAGGGATACAGGGGTGGTAAGGACCGGGGAGCTGTTTTTT. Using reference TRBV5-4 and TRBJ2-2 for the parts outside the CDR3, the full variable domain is ETGVTQSPTHLIKTRGQQVTLRCSSQSGHNTVSWYQQALGQGPQFIFQYYREEENGRGNFPPRFSGLQFPNYSSELNVNALELDDSALYLCASRDTGVVRTGELFFGEGSRLTVL.

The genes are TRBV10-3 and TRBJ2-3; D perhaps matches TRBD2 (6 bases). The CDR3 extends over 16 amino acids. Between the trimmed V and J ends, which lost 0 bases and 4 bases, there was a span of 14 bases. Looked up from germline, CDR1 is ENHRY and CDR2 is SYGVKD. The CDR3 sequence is CAISESASAGPDTQYF. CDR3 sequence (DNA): TGTGCCATCAGTGAGTCAGCCTCAGCGGGCCCAGATACGCAGTATTTT.

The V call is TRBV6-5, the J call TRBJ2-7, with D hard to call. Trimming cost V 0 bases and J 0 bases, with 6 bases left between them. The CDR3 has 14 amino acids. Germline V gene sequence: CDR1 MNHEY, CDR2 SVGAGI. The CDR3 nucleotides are TGTGCCAGCAGTTACTCTCGACTCTCCTACGAGCAGTACTTC. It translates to CASSYSRLSYEQYF.

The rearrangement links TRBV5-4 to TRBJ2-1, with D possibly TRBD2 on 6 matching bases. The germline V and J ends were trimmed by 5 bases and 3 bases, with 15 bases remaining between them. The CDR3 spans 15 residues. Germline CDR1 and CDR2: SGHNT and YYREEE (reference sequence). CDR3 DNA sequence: TGTGCCAGCAGTGCCGCTTTGGGGGGCTACAATGAGCAGTTCTTC. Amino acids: CASSAALGGYNEQFF.

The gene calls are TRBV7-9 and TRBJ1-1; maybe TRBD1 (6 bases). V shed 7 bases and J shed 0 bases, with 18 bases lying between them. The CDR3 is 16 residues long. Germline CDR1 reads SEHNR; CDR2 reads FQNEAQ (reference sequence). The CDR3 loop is CASILRGGIMNTEAFF. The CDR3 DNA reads TGTGCCAGCATCCTCCGGGGGGGCATCATGAACACTGAAGCTTTCTTT.

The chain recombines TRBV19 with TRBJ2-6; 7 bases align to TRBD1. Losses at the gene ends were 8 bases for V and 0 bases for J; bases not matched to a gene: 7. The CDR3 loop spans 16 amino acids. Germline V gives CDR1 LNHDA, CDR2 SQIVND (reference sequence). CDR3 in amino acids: CASHGTARSGANVLTF. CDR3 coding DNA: TGTGCCAGTCACGGGACAGCACGCTCTGGGGCCAACGTCCTGACTTTC.

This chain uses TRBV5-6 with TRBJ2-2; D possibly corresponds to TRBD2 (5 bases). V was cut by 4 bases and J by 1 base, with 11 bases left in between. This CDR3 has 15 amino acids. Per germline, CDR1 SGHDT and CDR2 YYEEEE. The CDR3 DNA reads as TGTGCCAGCAGCGTCGCGGGCCTGAACACCGGGGAGCTGTTTTTT. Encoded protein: CASSVAGLNTGELFF.

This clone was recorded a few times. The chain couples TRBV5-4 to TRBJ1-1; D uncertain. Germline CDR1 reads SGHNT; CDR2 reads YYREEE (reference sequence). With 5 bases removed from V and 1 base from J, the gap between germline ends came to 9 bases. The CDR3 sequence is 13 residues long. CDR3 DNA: TGTGCCAGCAGTTTTGATAGGAACACTGAAGCTTTCTTT. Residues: CASSFDRNTEAFF.

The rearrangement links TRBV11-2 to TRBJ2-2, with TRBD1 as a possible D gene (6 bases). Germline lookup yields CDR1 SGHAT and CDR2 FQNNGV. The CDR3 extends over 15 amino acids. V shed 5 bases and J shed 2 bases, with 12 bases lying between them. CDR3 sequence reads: CASSLQGTNTGELFF. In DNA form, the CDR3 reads TGTGCCAGCAGCCTCCAGGGGACCAACACCGGGGAGCTGTTTTTT.

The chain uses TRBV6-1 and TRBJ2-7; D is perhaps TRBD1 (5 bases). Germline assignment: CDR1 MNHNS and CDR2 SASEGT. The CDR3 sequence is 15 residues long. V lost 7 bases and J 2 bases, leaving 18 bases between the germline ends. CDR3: CASTQSVGAPYEQYF. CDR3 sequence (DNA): TGTGCCAGCACCCAGAGCGTAGGGGCCCCCTACGAGCAGTACTTC.

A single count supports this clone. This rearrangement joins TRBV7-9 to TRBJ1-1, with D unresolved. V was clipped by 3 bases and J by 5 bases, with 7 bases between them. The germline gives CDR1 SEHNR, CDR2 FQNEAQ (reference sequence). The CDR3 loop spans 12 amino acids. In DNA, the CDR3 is TGTGCCAGCAGCTTGGGGAGTACTGAAGCTTTCTTT. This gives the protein CASSLGSTEAFF. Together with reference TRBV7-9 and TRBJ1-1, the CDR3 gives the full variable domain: DTGVSQNPRHKITKRGQNVTFRCDPISEHNRLYWYRQTLGQGPEFLTYFQNEAQLEKSRLLSDRFSAERPKGSFSTLEIQRTEQGDSAMYLCASSLGSTEAFFGQGTRLTVV.

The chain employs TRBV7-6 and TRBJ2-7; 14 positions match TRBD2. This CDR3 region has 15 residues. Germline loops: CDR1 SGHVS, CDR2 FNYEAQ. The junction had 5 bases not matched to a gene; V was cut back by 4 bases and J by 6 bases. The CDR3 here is CASSSGTSGGSEQYF. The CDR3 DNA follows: TGTGCCAGCAGCTCCGGGACTAGCGGGGGTTCCGAGCAGTACTTC.

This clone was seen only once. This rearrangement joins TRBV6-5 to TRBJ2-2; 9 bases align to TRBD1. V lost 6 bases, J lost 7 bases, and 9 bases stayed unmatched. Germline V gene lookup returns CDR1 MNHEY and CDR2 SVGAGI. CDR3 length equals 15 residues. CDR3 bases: TGTGCCAGCAGGACCGGGACAGGGATGGGCGGGGAGCTGTTTTTT. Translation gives CASRTGTGMGGELFF.

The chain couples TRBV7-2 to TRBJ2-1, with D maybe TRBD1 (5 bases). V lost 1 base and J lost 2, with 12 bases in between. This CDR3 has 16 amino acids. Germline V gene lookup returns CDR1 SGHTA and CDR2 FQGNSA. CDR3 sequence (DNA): TGTGCCAGCAGCTTAGTTGCTAGGGGCCCCTACAATGAGCAGTTCTTC. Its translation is CASSLVARGPYNEQFF.

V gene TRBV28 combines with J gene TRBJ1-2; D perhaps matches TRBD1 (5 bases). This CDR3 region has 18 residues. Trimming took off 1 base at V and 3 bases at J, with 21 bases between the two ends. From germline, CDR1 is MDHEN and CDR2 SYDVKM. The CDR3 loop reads CASSLFLAGTAIDYGYTF. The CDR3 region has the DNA TGTGCCAGCAGTTTATTTTTGGCCGGGACTGCGATTGACTATGGCTACACCTTC.

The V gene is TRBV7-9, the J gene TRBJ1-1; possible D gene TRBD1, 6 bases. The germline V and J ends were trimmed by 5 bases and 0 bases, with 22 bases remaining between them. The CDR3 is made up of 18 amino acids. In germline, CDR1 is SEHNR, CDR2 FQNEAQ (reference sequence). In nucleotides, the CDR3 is TGTGCCAGCAGCCGTAGGGGTATAAAGGACAGTATGAACACTGAAGCTTTCTTT. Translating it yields CASSRRGIKDSMNTEAFF.

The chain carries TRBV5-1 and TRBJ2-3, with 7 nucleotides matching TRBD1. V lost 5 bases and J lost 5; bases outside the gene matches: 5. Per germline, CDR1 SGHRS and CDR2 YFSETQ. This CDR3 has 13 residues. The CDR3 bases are TGCGCCAGCAGGAACACAGGGGTAGATACGCAGTATTTT. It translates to CASRNTGVDTQYF.